This T cell receptor (beta chain) was observed in a study of CD8 T cells in ankylosing spondylitis. This clonotype was detected a few times. This CDR3 is 14 amino acids long. Between the trimmed V and J ends, which lost 2 bases and 1 base, there was a span of 8 bases. Germline CDR1 ENHRY, CDR2 SYGVKD. TCRdb re-analysed the 5' RACE reads in MiXCR, keeping a single row per CDR3 protein. The data hold some 350,000 distinct CDR3 sequences, with approximately 14% observed a single time. The rearrangement joins TRBV10-3 to TRBJ2-5; D gene ambiguous. Sequencing was performed on blood, either unsorted or a sorted T cell fraction (not recorded which). This TCR came from a male donor with ankylosing spondylitis or in good health (not recorded which). The CDR3 sequence: CAISEPTFQETQYF. The DNA for the CDR3 is TGTGCCATCAGTGAGCCGACCTTCCAAGAGACCCAGTACTTC.